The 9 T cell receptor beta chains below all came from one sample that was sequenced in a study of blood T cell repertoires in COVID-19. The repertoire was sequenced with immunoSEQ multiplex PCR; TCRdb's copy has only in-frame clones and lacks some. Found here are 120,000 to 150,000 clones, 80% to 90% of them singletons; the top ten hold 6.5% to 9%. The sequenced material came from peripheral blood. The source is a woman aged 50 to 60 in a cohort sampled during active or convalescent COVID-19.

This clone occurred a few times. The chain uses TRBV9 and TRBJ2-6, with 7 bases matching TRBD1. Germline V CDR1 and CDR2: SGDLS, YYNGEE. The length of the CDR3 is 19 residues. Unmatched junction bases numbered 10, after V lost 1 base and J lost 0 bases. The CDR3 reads CASSVRDSNFISGANVLTF. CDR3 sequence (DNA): TGTGCCAGCAGCGTAAGGGACAGTAACTTTATCTCTGGGGCCAACGTCCTGACTTTC.

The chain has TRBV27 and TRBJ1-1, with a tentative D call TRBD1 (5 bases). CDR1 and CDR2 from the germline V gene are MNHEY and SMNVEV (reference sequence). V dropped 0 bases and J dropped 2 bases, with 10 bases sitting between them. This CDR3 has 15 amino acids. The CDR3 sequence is CASSLSGRANTEAFF. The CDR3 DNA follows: TGTGCCAGCAGTTTATCGGGCAGGGCCAACACTGAAGCTTTCTTT.

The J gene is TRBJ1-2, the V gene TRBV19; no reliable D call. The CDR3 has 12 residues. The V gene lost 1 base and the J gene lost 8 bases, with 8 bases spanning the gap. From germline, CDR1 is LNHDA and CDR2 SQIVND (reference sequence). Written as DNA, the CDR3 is TGTGCCAGTAGTATAGGACTGATGGGCTACACCTTC. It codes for CASSIGLMGYTF.

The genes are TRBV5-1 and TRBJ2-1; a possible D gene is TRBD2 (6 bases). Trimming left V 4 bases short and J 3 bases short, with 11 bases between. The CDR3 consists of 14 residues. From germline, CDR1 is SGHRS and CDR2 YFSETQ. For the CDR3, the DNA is TGCGCCAGCAGCCCGGGGGACTTCTACAATGAGCAGTTCTTC. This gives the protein CASSPGDFYNEQFF.

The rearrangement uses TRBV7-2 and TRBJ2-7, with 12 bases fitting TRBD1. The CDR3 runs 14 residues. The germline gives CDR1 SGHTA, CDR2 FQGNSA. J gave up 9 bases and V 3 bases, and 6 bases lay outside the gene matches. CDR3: CASSLGQGASGQYF. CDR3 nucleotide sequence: TGTGCCAGCAGCTTGGGACAGGGGGCTTCAGGGCAGTACTTC.

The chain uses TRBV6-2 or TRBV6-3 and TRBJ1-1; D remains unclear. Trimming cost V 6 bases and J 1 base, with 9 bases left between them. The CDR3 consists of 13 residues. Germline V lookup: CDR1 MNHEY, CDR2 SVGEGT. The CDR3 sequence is CASSLGENTEAFF. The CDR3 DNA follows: TGTGCCAGCAGCCTCGGGGAGAACACTGAAGCTTTCTTT.

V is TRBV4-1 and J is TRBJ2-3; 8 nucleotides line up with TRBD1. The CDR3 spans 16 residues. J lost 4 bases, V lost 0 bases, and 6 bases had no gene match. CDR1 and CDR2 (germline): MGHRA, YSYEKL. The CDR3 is CASSQEGQGAADTQYF. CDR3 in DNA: TGCGCCAGCAGCCAAGAGGGGCAGGGGGCCGCAGATACGCAGTATTTT.

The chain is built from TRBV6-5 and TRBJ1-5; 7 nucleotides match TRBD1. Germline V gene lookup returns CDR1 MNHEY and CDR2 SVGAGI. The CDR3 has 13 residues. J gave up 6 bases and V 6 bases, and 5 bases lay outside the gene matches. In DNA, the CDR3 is TGTGCCAGCAGACCACAGGGGTTTCAGCCCCAGCATTTT. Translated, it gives CASRPQGFQPQHF.

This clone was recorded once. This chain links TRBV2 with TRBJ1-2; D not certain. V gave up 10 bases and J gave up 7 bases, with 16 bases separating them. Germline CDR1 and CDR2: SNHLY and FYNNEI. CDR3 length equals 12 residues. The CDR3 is CAIQEGGFGYTF. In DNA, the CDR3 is TGTGCCATCCAGGAAGGAGGATTTGGCTACACCTTC.